The 15 T cell receptor beta chains below all came from one sample that was sequenced in a study of cytomegalovirus exposure and HLA in healthy donors. 13 Jbeta primers and 60 Vbeta primers were used for the PCR. The table came from immunoSEQ multiplex PCR; TCRdb's copy has only in-frame clones and leaves some out. This table has 80,000 to 95,000 clones, about 85% appearing once. The sequenced sample consisted of PBMCs. The receptor source for this set is a woman aged 40 to 50 in good health and CMV-seropositive.

The rearrangement joins TRBV7-9 to TRBJ1-1; 10 bases map to TRBD1. V was clipped by 5 bases and J by 1 base; unmatched bases: 7. CDR3 length: 16 amino acids. CDR1 is SEHNR, CDR2 FQNEAQ, per germline (reference sequence). The CDR3 nucleotides read TGTGCCAGCAGCGAGGGACAGGGGAAACGGAACACTGAAGCTTTCTTT. Its translation: CASSEGQGKRNTEAFF.

The chain links TRBV6-1 to TRBJ2-7; TRBD1 might be the D (6 bases). Between the trimmed V and J ends, which lost 6 bases and 10 bases, there was a span of 16 bases. CDR3 length: 12 residues. Germline CDR1 reads MNHNS; CDR2 reads SASEGT. Here the CDR3 DNA reads TGTGCCAGCAGAGACCTGAGGGGGAGTCAGTACTTC. It is translated as CASRDLRGSQYF.

The genes are TRBV29-1 and TRBJ2-1, with 7 bases matching TRBD2. This CDR3 spans 13 amino acids. Looked up from germline, CDR1 is SQVTM and CDR2 is ANQGSEA. Trimming removed 8 bases from V and 8 bases from J; junction bases left unmatched: 12. The CDR3 nucleotides are TGCAGCCACGGGACTATTTTATTCGATGAGCAGTTCTTC. It is translated as CSHGTILFDEQFF.

The V and J genes are TRBV7-6 and TRBJ2-2; D gene unclear. This CDR3 contains 13 residues. V was pared by 2 bases and J by 6 bases, with 7 bases between. Germline V gives CDR1 SGHVS, CDR2 FNYEAQ. The CDR3 region is CASSLYIAGELFF. DNA for the CDR3: TGTGCCAGCAGCTTATATATCGCCGGGGAGCTGTTTTTT.

This clone was seen a single time. V gene TRBV9 combines with J gene TRBJ1-2; tentatively, D is TRBD1 (6 bases). The CDR3 runs to 12 residues. Germline loops: CDR1 SGDLS, CDR2 YYNGEE. The V and J ends lost 6 bases and 4 bases respectively, with 10 bases between them. CDR3 protein: CASTGEGYGYTF. CDR3 nucleotides: TGTGCCAGCACAGGGGAGGGCTATGGCTACACCTTC.

The chain recombines TRBV7-8 with TRBJ2-1; a possible D gene is TRBD2 (5 bases). CDR1 and CDR2 from the germline V gene are SGHVS and FQNEAQ. Trimming stripped 8 bases from V and 9 bases from J, with 8 bases between. The CDR3 length is 10 residues. CDR3 region: CASSGGEQFF. As DNA, the CDR3 is TGTGCCAGCTCCGGAGGTGAGCAGTTCTTC.

This sequence joins TRBV2 and TRBJ1-1; a weak D match, TRBD1 (6 bases). The germline V gene has CDR1 SNHLY and CDR2 FYNNEI. The length of the CDR3 is 14 residues. Trimming took off 4 bases at V and 1 base at J, with 10 bases between the two ends. The DNA for the CDR3 is TGTGCCAGCAGTGTGGAGACAGGGAACACTGAAGCTTTCTTT. This codes for CASSVETGNTEAFF.

The chain is built from TRBV7-2 and TRBJ2-7, with D uncertain. Germline CDR1 is SGHTA and CDR2 is FQGNSA. Deletions cut 5 bases from V and 3 bases from J, with 11 bases between. The CDR3 extends over 13 amino acids. The CDR3 DNA reads as TGTGCCAGCAGCCCAGACGGGTTCTACGAGCAGTACTTC. Protein: CASSPDGFYEQYF.

The V and J genes are TRBV6-5 and TRBJ2-4, with 7 positions matching TRBD2. The CDR3 spans 15 residues. Germline V CDR1 and CDR2: MNHEY, SVGAGI. J gave up 1 base and V 8 bases, and 8 bases lay outside the gene matches. CDR3 sequence reads: CASGRELGAKNIQYF. The CDR3 DNA is TGTGCCAGCGGGAGGGAATTGGGGGCCAAAAACATTCAGTACTTC.

This rearrangement joins TRBV6-5 to TRBJ1-1; 9 bases are a match to TRBD1. CDR1 MNHEY and CDR2 SVGAGI come from the germline V gene. J gave up 4 bases and V 6 bases, and 9 bases lay outside the gene matches. The CDR3 loop spans 15 amino acids. The DNA for the CDR3 is TGTGCCAGCAGGCGTACAGGGGGCTGGAGCACTGAAGCTTTCTTT. It yields the protein CASRRTGGWSTEAFF.

This sequence joins TRBV29-1 and TRBJ1-6; maybe TRBD1 (5 bases). The CDR3 totals 14 residues. CDR1 is SQVTM and CDR2 is ANQGSEA in the germline V gene. V shed 5 bases and J shed 11 bases, with 19 bases lying between them. CDR3 nucleotide sequence: TGCAGCGTTTCCACCGGGGGGTCTGATACACCCCTCCACTTT. It encodes CSVSTGGSDTPLHF.

This sequence joins TRBV19 and TRBJ2-2; TRBD2 matches 10 bases. With 1 base clipped from V and 0 bases from J, the junction kept 5 bases outside the gene matches. Germline V lookup: CDR1 LNHDA, CDR2 SQIVND (reference sequence). The length of the CDR3 is 18 residues. The CDR3 is CASSIGASGSTNTGELFF. Here the CDR3 DNA reads TGTGCCAGTAGTATAGGGGCTAGCGGGAGTACGAACACCGGGGAGCTGTTTTTT.

In nucleotides, the CDR3 is TGTGCCAGCAGCAGCCGTCGGAGTTACGAGCAGTACTTC. This sequence encodes CASSSRRSYEQYF. The chain combines TRBV11-3 with TRBJ2-7; D remains ambiguous. The CDR3 consists of 13 residues. CDR1 and CDR2 (germline): SGHNT, YENEEA. The germline V and J ends were trimmed by 5 bases and 4 bases, with 12 bases remaining between them.

The chain recombines TRBV13 with TRBJ1-3; D remains unclear. Germline V gives CDR1 PRHDT, CDR2 FYEKMQ (reference sequence). The V end lost 0 bases, the J end lost 0 bases, and 6 bases lay between the germline ends. CDR3 size: 15 residues. The CDR3 DNA is TGTGCCAGCAGCTTAGGGCAGGCCTCTGGAAACACCATATATTTT. Translated: CASSLGQASGNTIYF. Together with reference TRBV13 and TRBJ1-3, the CDR3 gives the full variable domain: AAGVIQSPRHLIKEKRETATLKCYPIPRHDTVYWYQQGPGQDPQFLISFYEKMQSDKGSIPDRFSAQQFSDYHSELNMSSLELGDSALYFCASSLGQASGNTIYFGEGSWLTVV.

The rearrangement links TRBV27 to TRBJ2-1, with D uncertain. The CDR3 loop spans 14 amino acids. Trimming left V 2 bases short and J 6 bases short, with 11 bases between. Germline loops: CDR1 MNHEY, CDR2 SMNVEV (reference sequence). The DNA for the CDR3 is TGTGCCAGCAGTTTAATATCCGAGGCCAATGAGCAGTTCTTC. It codes for CASSLISEANEQFF.